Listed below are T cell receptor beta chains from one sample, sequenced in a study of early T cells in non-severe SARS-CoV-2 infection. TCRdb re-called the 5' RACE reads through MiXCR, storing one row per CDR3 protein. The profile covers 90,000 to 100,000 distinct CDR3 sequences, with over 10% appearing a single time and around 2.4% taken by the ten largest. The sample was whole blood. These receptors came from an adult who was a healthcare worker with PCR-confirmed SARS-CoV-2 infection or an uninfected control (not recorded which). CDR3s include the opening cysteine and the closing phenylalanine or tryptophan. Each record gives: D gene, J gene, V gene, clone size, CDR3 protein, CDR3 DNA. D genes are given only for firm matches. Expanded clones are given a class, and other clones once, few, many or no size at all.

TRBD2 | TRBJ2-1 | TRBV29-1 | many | CSVLTIGGLAGNEQFF | TGCAGCGTTCTCACGATTGGGGGACTAGCGGGGAATGAGCAGTTCTTC
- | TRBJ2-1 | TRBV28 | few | CASSRSGSVGSEQFF | TGTGCCAGCAGTCGCTCCGGGTCCGTCGGGTCGGAGCAGTTCTTC
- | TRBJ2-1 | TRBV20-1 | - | CSARDRRVGNEQFF | TGCAGTGCTAGAGATCGCAGGGTGGGCAATGAGCAGTTCTTC
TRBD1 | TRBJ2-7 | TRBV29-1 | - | CSADRGPGEQYF | TGCAGCGCGGACAGGGGGCCGGGAGAGCAGTACTTC
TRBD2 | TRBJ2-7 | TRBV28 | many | CASSSGLAGGGSYEQYF | TGTGCCAGCAGTTCGGGACTAGCGGGGGGTGGATCCTACGAGCAGTACTTC
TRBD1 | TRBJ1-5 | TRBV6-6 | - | CASTQGNQPQHF | TGTGCCAGTACACAGGGGAATCAGCCCCAGCATTTT
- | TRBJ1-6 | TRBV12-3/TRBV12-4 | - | CASRDHNSPLHF | TGTGCCAGCAGGGACCATAATTCACCCCTCCACTTT
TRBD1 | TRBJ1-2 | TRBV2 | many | CASSFRDRGLGGYTF | TGTGCCAGCAGTTTCCGGGACAGGGGGCTAGGAGGCTACACCTTC
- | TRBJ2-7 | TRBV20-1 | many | CSARDVTVYEQYF | TGCAGTGCTAGAGATGTGACAGTTTACGAGCAGTACTTC
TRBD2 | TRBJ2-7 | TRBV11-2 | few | CASSWTSGATYEQYF | TGTGCCAGCAGCTGGACTAGCGGGGCTACCTACGAGCAGTACTTC
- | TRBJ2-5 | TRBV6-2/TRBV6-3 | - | CASSYLGAGQYF | TGTGCCAGCAGTTATTTAGGCGCTGGCCAGTACTTC
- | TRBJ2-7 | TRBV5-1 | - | CASTVGGSLTYEQYF | TGCGCCAGCACCGTAGGGGGAAGCCTCACCTACGAGCAGTACTTC
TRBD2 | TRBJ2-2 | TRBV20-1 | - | CSASRPRLAGGPGTGELFF | TGCAGTGCTAGCCGCCCCCGACTAGCGGGGGGGCCGGGGACCGGGGAGCTGTTTTTT
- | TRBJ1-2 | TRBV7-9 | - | CASSLETDRTGYTF | TGTGCCAGCAGCTTAGAAACCGACAGGACTGGCTACACCTTC
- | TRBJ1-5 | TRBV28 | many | CASRTPQGSQPQHF | TGTGCCAGCAGGACCCCACAGGGCTCTCAGCCCCAGCATTTT
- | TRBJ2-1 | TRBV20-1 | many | CSAPDSKREQFF | TGCAGTGCTCCCGACTCGAAGAGGGAGCAGTTCTTC